The T cell receptor (beta chain) under discussion was sequenced for a study of T cell clonality in common variable immunodeficiency. Regarding the study as a whole: Common variable immunodeficiency TCR beta sequences reportedly had fewer deletions and N-nucleotide insertions.

This clone was picked up a small number of times. Its antigen is not known. The read ends 3 residues before the CDR3 terminus; that terminus is restored from the germline J gene. Sequencing input was equivalent genomic DNA from CVID and controls. Clones were read by immunoSEQ multiplex PCR, and TCRdb kept only the in-frame ones, dropping some. This sample includes about 26,000 clones with no singletons; its ten biggest clones take up approximately 24%. J lost 1 base, V lost 7 bases, and 10 bases had no gene match. Per the germline V gene, CDR1 is MNHEY and CDR2 is SVGEGT. The CDR3 is 16 amino acids. Sequencing used peripheral blood mononuclear cells. The TCR comes from a human donor with common variable immunodeficiency. The rearrangement links TRBV6-2 or TRBV6-3 to TRBJ2-5; 9 nucleotides agree with TRBD2. CDR3 DNA (partial): TGTGCCAGCACAGTGGGTAGCGGGAGTCTCCAAGAGACC. Its protein is CASTVGSGSLQET. In full, the CDR3 is CASTVGSGSLQETQYF.